A selection of T cell receptor beta chains follows, all from one sample in a study of brain metastases from non-small cell lung cancer. Some clones are missing from TCRdb's copy, which holds only in-frame ones; the method was immunoSEQ multiplex PCR. This sample carries roughly 2,000 clones, around 85% of them seen once, and the ten largest clones take approximately 10%. The sequencing sample was made of tumor-adjacent normal tissue. All receptors derive from a donor older than 35 with non-small cell lung cancer. Both conserved end residues are trimmed from each CDR3.

TRBV5-4 ASSSQGRQGNTIY
TRBV6-6 ASSLGGGTEAF
TRBV5-1 ASSLGTNTEAF
TRBV24-1 ATRDRGDTEAF
TRBV21-1 ASSKSQGLPLEQY
TRBV11-1 ASSLGGTGMNTEAF
TRBV6-5 ASLYPGTEAF
TRBV5-4 ASSLFSGAVNYGYT
TRBV28 ASSQDRINSPLH
TRBV10-3 AISTTGADYGYT
TRBV5-6 ASSSKIRAGEQF
TRBV7-2 ASSPDRAAQPQH
TRBV7-8 ASSPLAGAYNEQF
TRBV9 ASSPQGLGSTDTQY
TRBV18 ASCRETEAF
TRBV2 ASSGRTGPTQPQH
TRBV5-6 ATIRWGQSSYEQY
TRBV5-1 ASSLEVGLPPGAF
TRBV18 ASSPGDYSGANVLT
TRBV29-1 SVGLKGQANTEAF
TRBV4-3 ASSQVGGLDSPLH
TRBV7-2 ASSLERRRGIDEQY
TRBV9 ASSEQGAGTEAF
TRBV20-1 SASPRGYSSYT
TRBV19 ASSISRPSNQPQH
TRBV19 ASSIARTGGEKLF
TRBV27 ASRDRTEHDYT
TRBV7-9 ASSLSRLAGERDTQY
TRBV28 ASAPRAAPSYGYT
TRBV12-3/TRBV12-4 ASQSLDQETQY
TRBV5-4 ATKLGIGQETQY
TRBV10-3 AISESMAGVYNEQF
TRBV5-1 ASFDRTSTDTQY
TRBV5-4 ASSLGHLFNYGYT
TRBV28 ASSFPKGLGYT
TRBV30 AWRDPDGEQY
TRBV14 ASSQEGRDTQY
TRBV5-1 ASSPARDAGGEKLF
TRBV5-6 ASSLVGGGPTNEQF
TRBV19 ASGSYTPSSSYNSPLH
TRBV25-1 ASTTTSGTGSGEKLF
TRBV27 ASSFTPSTEQF
TRBV18 ASSPGQNQPQH
TRBV29-1 SVTGDGYT
TRBV7-6 ASSQGPYNEQF
TRBV27 ASSLAGVGTEAF
TRBV30 AWSVHGLDTQY
TRBV12-3/TRBV12-4 ASSLFRSYEQY
TRBV15 ATSRDAGNGELF
TRBV12-5 ASGFETGTGGTTEAF
TRBV4-2 ASSQDRGSYNEQF
TRBV11-2 ASSLGPGQGGTEAF
TRBV7-9 ASSLSGDIIEFEQY
TRBV7-6 ASSLGVGNSPLH
TRBV6-2/TRBV6-3 ASNYGYEQY
TRBV3-1/TRBV3-2 ASSSTTGSSYNSPLH
TRBV28 ASSLYARGARDGYT
TRBV29-1 SVGGYT
TRBV9 ASSVRIEDVYSGNTIY
TRBV6-5 ASSYSGVQGWGYT